Below, one TCR beta chain is given with its context. Its target antigen remains unknown. Per-base qualities were not stored, and no clone one base away is much larger. The data originate from a study of identical twins (dated by TCRdb to the mid-2010s). Concerning the study at large: To test whether fetal clonotypes persist, the study used deep sequencing on TCR alpha and beta repertoires from monozygotic twins, unrelated adults of various ages, and cord blood. To rule out contamination, the twin experiments were replicated at different times with different library preparation protocols. The study at large found these results: In beta out-of-frame sequences, excess twin sharing was weaker, because having fewer shared sequences lowered the signal-to-noise ratio. Recombination models systematically underestimated out-of-frame TCR alpha sharing in monozygotic twins but agreed with sharing between unrelated individuals. Out-of-frame TCR alpha sequences shared between twins showed an excess of low generation-probability sequences compared with coincidental sharing between unrelated individuals. Invariant T cells such as MAIT and iNKT could partly confound zero-insertion analyses, although diverse VJ usage argued against such confounding for most clonotypes. Fewer insertions were carried by abundant cord blood beta clonotypes, a similar but weaker trend appeared in young adult naive repertoires, and no such trend appeared in memory repertoires. Conclusions relied on cross-sectional statistical analysis, since the same donors could not be followed over many years.

All donors were healthy Caucasians. The twin cohort comprised three pairs of female monozygotic twins, all aged about 18 to 29 years. RNA for TCR libraries was isolated from peripheral blood mononuclear cells. CDR1 and CDR2 are drawn from the germline V gene: MNHEY, SVGEGT. V has 2 bases trimmed and J has 4 bases trimmed; junction bases matching no gene number 5. The CDR3 sequence holds 16 residues, the cysteine and phenylalanine included. Left in the record is the CDR3 DNA by itself, 48 bases read in frame from the first base. To prepare the library, 5' RACE was applied. Sequencing used an Illumina HiSeq 2000. Template switching introduced a universal primer binding site; the final cDNA contained a unique molecular identifier, enabling accurate counting of TCR cDNA molecules. Specific primers in the conserved constant-segment region were used to synthesize first-strand cDNA for the TCR alpha and beta chains. Each cDNA library was double barcoded, with a SMART-Mk sample barcode plus Illumina barcodes, to control for contamination. TruSeq adapter sequences along with Illumina sample barcodes were introduced in two successive PCR steps. TCR alpha and beta cDNA libraries were sequenced on the Illumina HiSeq platform with custom primers. The paper's processing steps were these. Raw reads were processed with MiGEC to extract unique molecular identifiers, and MiXCR was used to determine CDR3 positions. Recombination models were inferred per individual with the repgenHMM and IGoR tools using an EM algorithm. The tcR package in R was used for shared clonotype analysis, with sharing normalized by the product of cloneset sizes. To study raw recombination free of thymic and clonal selection effects, out-of-frame nonproductive sequences were analyzed. TCRdb handled the public reads itself, with Q25 trimming in fastp and clone calling in MiXCR, and kept productive beta chains. Every entry covers one CDR3 protein and lists the most common genes and DNA from its rows. The V and J calls, along with clone size, are taken from TCRdb and not from the paper's own processing. The sample data list approximately 630,000 distinct CDR3 sequences, and less than 9% of these were observed just once. The ten biggest clones cover around 1.6% of the sample.

The same sample was also studied in work on yellow fever vaccine responses in identical twins. Per the second study: The authors reported that the T cell response to vaccination in identical twins appeared partly convergent and partly personalized. In the study, vaccine-responding T cell clones were precisely tracked in identical twins.

The sample comprised PBMCs. This chain joins TRBV6-2 or TRBV6-3 to TRBJ2-5; 12 central nucleotides agree with TRBD2. The TCR sequence derives from a woman aged 18-29 years in good health. The CDR3 reads CASSYPRLAGVETQYF. The DNA sequence reads TGTGCCAGCAGTTACCCCCGACTAGCGGGGGTAGAGACCCAGTACTTC.